The present entry profiles one TCR beta chain with its context. This specimen belongs to a study of blood T cell repertoires in COVID-19. In the study overall: COVID-19 samples, acute and convalescent, were from the United States, Italy and Spain. Sources were T cells, B-cell-depleted T cells, or PBMCs; the material itself was cDNA or gDNA.

In the authors' methods: By means of reference gene primer amplification, nucleated cell counts were estimated. Produced via immunoSEQ multiplex PCR; TCRdb's table is partial and in-frame only. That table supplies the V and J calls and clone size; D and trimming were determined from the DNA. The sample carries about 200,000 clones, 85% recorded once. Germline CDR1 reads SGHRS; CDR2 reads YFSETQ. The trim removed 4 bases at V and 0 bases at J, leaving 7 bases unmatched. The CDR3 totals 15 residues. The material sequenced was peripheral blood. The chain combines TRBV5-1 with TRBJ2-7; 7 bases fit TRBD1. The TCR comes from a woman between 65 and 79 years old with COVID-19, enrolled during active disease. CDR3 bases: TGCGCCAGCAGCCCACAGGGGACCACCTCCTACGAGCAGTACTTC. It specifies CASSPQGTTSYEQYF.